The rows below give T cell receptor beta chains drawn from one sample of a study of somatic mutations in cytotoxic T cells in rheumatoid arthritis. TCRdb's copy holds only in-frame clones and misses some; the assay was immunoSEQ multiplex PCR. In the table there are over 10,000 clones, approximately 80% of which are singletons. Sample: CD8+ T cells sorted from blood. The receptors come from a man between 50 and 59 years old in good health. CDR3s include the opening cysteine and the closing phenylalanine or tryptophan. A D gene is named only where the DNA matches it firmly.

v_gene	d_gene	j_gene	CDR3aa
TRBV9	-	TRBJ2-2	CASSVDGGELFF
TRBV5-5	-	TRBJ1-1	CASSLLLSTVNTEAFF
TRBV7-9	-	TRBJ2-3	CASRYQGSRDTQYF
TRBV5-1	-	TRBJ2-7	CASSLGFYEQYF
TRBV27	-	TRBJ2-7	CASSLRGQSSYEQYF
TRBV28	TRBD2	TRBJ2-3	CASSQTSGVAVDTQYF
TRBV11-3	TRBD2	TRBJ2-1	CASSTRTSGSYNEQFF
TRBV10-3	TRBD2	TRBJ2-2	CAISDRLAGGAGELFF
TRBV5-3	TRBD2	TRBJ2-7	CARSRAGTSGTYEQYF
TRBV7-8	-	TRBJ2-2	CASSLLPAVSANTGELFF
TRBV2	-	TRBJ2-6	CATRVQDRSSGANVLTF
TRBV27	-	TRBJ1-5	CASSVLGQGQPQHF
TRBV28	TRBD1	TRBJ2-1	CASGRGQGYNEQFF
TRBV10-1	-	TRBJ2-7	CASRAPRGGASYEQYF
TRBV9	TRBD1	TRBJ1-1	CASSGGGYRGLLSNTEAFF
TRBV6-5	-	TRBJ2-1	CASSYSHRDEQFF
TRBV4-3	-	TRBJ1-5	CASSQGLGSNQPQHF
TRBV11-2	-	TRBJ1-3	CASSTGRYSGNTIYF
TRBV9	-	TRBJ1-5	CASSAEGNQPQHF
TRBV6-1	-	TRBJ2-1	CASSEEISGWYNEQFF
TRBV12-5	-	TRBJ1-2	CASGLESPGRDYGYTF
TRBV7-2	TRBD1	TRBJ2-1	CASSWPDRGSYNEQFF
TRBV7-6	-	TRBJ1-2	CASSLGFGYTF
TRBV9	-	TRBJ1-5	CASSASQGTQPQHF
TRBV7-9	-	TRBJ1-1	CASSSVPGYEGTEAFF
TRBV7-9	-	TRBJ2-3	CASSLAKGGKLTDTQYF
TRBV6-5	-	TRBJ2-2	CASSYKGRGYTGELFF
TRBV19	-	TRBJ1-6	CASSTETGFESPLHF
TRBV4-1	-	TRBJ2-1	CASSQGFESRLSLHEQFF
TRBV7-9	-	TRBJ2-2	CASSSTSGSGELFF
TRBV29-1	TRBD1	TRBJ2-4	CSAGVGTGDLAKNIQYF
TRBV6-4	-	TRBJ2-3	CASSLWSGTDTQYF
TRBV25-1	TRBD2	TRBJ2-2	CASSEGGEAGELFF
TRBV4-2	-	TRBJ2-7	CASSQAYRNTYEQYF
TRBV19	-	TRBJ2-1	CASSIGRVHSYNEQFF
TRBV25-1	-	TRBJ1-1	CASSGDNRVPYTEAFF
TRBV9	-	TRBJ2-2	CASSGSGYTGELFF
TRBV29-1	-	TRBJ1-5	CSSPTGSSNQPQHF
TRBV2	-	TRBJ2-5	CASTPGVDQYF
TRBV7-9	TRBD1	TRBJ2-7	CASSPRQGALLNEQYF
TRBV28	-	TRBJ1-3	CASSFAGLGNTIYF
TRBV9	-	TRBJ1-4	CASSARPDGSNEKLFF